These 25 T cell receptor beta chains came from one sample sequenced in a study of T cells in localized non-small cell lung cancer. Sequenced by immunoSEQ multiplex PCR; TCRdb stores in-frame clones only, minus some. Of tens of thousands of clones listed, more than 90% are singletons. The sample here was peripheral blood, taken before any cancer treatment. Receptors originate from a female donor aged 60 or older with stage I lung adenocarcinoma.

The V call is TRBV28, the J call TRBJ1-5; a possible D gene is TRBD1 (5 bases). CDR1 MDHEN and CDR2 SYDVKM come from the germline V gene. There are 13 residues in the CDR3. Trimming took off 8 bases at V and 3 bases at J, with 11 bases between the two ends. The CDR3 region is CASVPGLNQPQHF. CDR3 coding DNA: TGTGCCAGCGTACCGGGGCTCAATCAGCCCCAGCATTTT.

The chain combines TRBV5-4 with TRBJ2-5; unclear D gene. The V end was cut by 0 bases, the J end by 7 bases, with 13 bases between. Germline V gives CDR1 SGHNT, CDR2 YYREEE (reference sequence). This CDR3 has 14 residues. DNA of the CDR3: TGTGCCAGCAGCTTGGGTGCGGCACCCGGGACCCAGTACTTC. This sequence encodes CASSLGAAPGTQYF.

The V and J genes are TRBV4-1 and TRBJ2-1; D is unclear. This CDR3 has 16 residues. The V end lost 5 bases, the J end lost 5 bases, and 19 bases lay between the germline ends. The germline V gene encodes CDR1 MGHRA and CDR2 YSYEKL. The CDR3 sequence: CASSGRAGVMNNEQFF. CDR3 in DNA: TGCGCCAGCAGCGGAAGGGCTGGGGTTATGAACAATGAGCAGTTCTTC.

The chain carries TRBV7-8 and TRBJ1-1; D call uncertain. Trimming shortened V by 0 bases and J by 11 bases, and 13 bases separated the two germline ends. The germline V gene has CDR1 SGHVS and CDR2 FQNEAQ. This CDR3 has 13 amino acids. CDR3 in DNA: TGTGCCAGCAGCTTAGCTTTGGGAGGGTTTGCTTTCTTT. This sequence encodes CASSLALGGFAFF.

The CDR3 region has the DNA TGTGCCAGCAGCCCTGGACAGCAGAACTATGGCTACACCTTC. Amino acid sequence: CASSPGQQNYGYTF. V gene TRBV6-4 combines with J gene TRBJ1-2; D is possibly TRBD1 (6 bases). Germline V gives CDR1 MRHNA, CDR2 SNTAGT. The CDR3 totals 14 residues. Trimming shortened V by 6 bases and J by 2 bases, and 13 bases separated the two germline ends.

The V gene is TRBV6-6, the J gene TRBJ2-7; TRBD1 matches at 8 bases. Trimming took 2 bases from V and 2 from J; bases not matched to a gene: 2. Germline-derived CDR1 and CDR2 are MNHNY and SVGAGI (reference sequence). This CDR3 contains 14 residues. The CDR3 protein is CASSYGQGPYEQYV. CDR3 nucleotides: TGTGCCAGCAGTTACGGACAGGGACCCTACGAGCAGTACGTC.

The chain combines TRBV29-1 with TRBJ1-2; D is unresolved. The CDR3 is 13 residues long. Germline CDR1 SQVTM, CDR2 ANQGSEA. V was cut by 8 bases and J by 3 bases, with 16 bases left in between. CDR3 nucleotide sequence: TGCAGCACCCCTCAGCTCGGGGACTATGGCTACACCTTC. Its protein is CSTPQLGDYGYTF.

V gene TRBV21-1 combines with J gene TRBJ2-5; the table's D call TRBD2 went unverified against the DNA. TRBV21-1 is shown as a pseudogene. The CDR3 loop spans 17 amino acids. CDR3 amino acids: CASSKVVWFGEQETQYF. In DNA, the CDR3 is TGTGCCAGCAGCAAAGTCGTTTGGTTCGGGGAGCAAGAGACCCAGTACTTC.

The chain employs TRBV10-3 and TRBJ1-5, with 7 bases lining up with TRBD1. CDR3 length: 12 amino acids. Germline V gene sequence: CDR1 ENHRY, CDR2 SYGVKD. J gave up 3 bases and V 8 bases, and 1 base lay outside the gene matches. In DNA, the CDR3 is TGTGCCATCGGGACAGCCAATCAGCCCCAGCATTTT. Amino acid sequence: CAIGTANQPQHF.

The chain uses TRBV29-1 and TRBJ1-2; D is ambiguous. In germline, CDR1 is SQVTM, CDR2 ANQGSEA. The CDR3 consists of 14 residues. Trimming removed 7 bases at V and 0 bases at J, with 15 bases between. The DNA of the CDR3 is TGCAGCGCTGACTGGAGCACATCTAACTATGGCTACACCTTC. Encoded protein: CSADWSTSNYGYTF.

V is TRBV6-5 and J is TRBJ1-2; no definite D call. This CDR3 is built from 14 residues. Trimming pared 3 bases from V and 4 bases from J, leaving 12 bases between. The germline CDR1 and CDR2 sequences are MNHEY and SVGAGI. The CDR3 loop is CASSYDSYFYGYTF. DNA for the CDR3: TGTGCCAGCAGTTATGATTCCTACTTCTATGGCTACACCTTC.

The chain has TRBV28 and TRBJ2-7; D perhaps matches TRBD1 (6 bases). V lost 6 bases and J 2 bases, leaving 11 bases between the germline ends. Germline lookup yields CDR1 MDHEN and CDR2 SYDVKM. The CDR3 extends over 13 amino acids. The CDR3, as DNA: TGTGCCAGCAGGGAGGCAGGGGCCTACGAGCAGTACTTC. As protein: CASREAGAYEQYF.

This rearrangement joins TRBV5-1 to TRBJ1-6; the D is unclear. V shed 1 base and J shed 0 bases, with 11 bases lying between them. Germline loops: CDR1 SGHRS, CDR2 YFSETQ. The CDR3 is 17 residues long. The CDR3 here is CASSLSSGSSYNSPLHF. CDR3 bases: TGCGCCAGCAGCTTGTCTTCGGGAAGCTCCTATAATTCACCCCTCCACTTT.

V gene TRBV7-9 combines with J gene TRBJ1-2; 7 bases line up with TRBD1. The trim removed 1 base at V and 5 bases at J, leaving 13 bases unmatched. From germline, CDR1 is SEHNR and CDR2 FQNEAQ (reference sequence). The CDR3 length is 17 residues. The CDR3 protein is CASSLDLAGGAVYGYTF. The CDR3 DNA follows: TGTGCCAGCAGCTTAGATCTGGCAGGGGGGGCGGTTTATGGCTACACCTTC. The entire variable domain, with the rest obtained from reference TRBV7-9 and TRBJ1-2, is as follows: DTGVSQNPRHKITKRGQNVTFRCDPISEHNRLYWYRQTLGQGPEFLTYFQNEAQLEKSRLLSDRFSAERPKGSFSTLEIQRTEQGDSAMYLCASSLDLAGGAVYGYTFGSGTRLTVV.

This chain uses TRBV18 with TRBJ1-1, with D unclear. V shed 3 bases and J shed 11 bases, with 13 bases lying between them. The CDR3 totals 12 residues. Germline V gene data show CDR1 as KGHSH and CDR2 as LQKENI. The CDR3 DNA reads as TGTGCCAGCTCACCTACGACGGAGTACGCTTTCTTT. Its protein product is CASSPTTEYAFF.

This clone was counted once. The CDR3 DNA is TGTGCCAGCAGCTTCGGACAGGGGAAGGGGACCCAGTACTTC. It specifies CASSFGQGKGTQYF. The rearrangement joins TRBV5-6 to TRBJ2-5; 9 positions agree with TRBD1. The germline CDR1 and CDR2 sequences are SGHDT and YYEEEE. This CDR3 has 14 amino acids. V lost 2 bases, J lost 7 bases, and 6 bases stayed unmatched. The full variable domain, completed using reference TRBV5-6 and TRBJ2-5, is DAGVTQSPTHLIKTRGQQVTLRCSPKSGHDTVSWYQQALGQGPQFIFQYYEEEERQRGNFPDRFSGHQFPNYSSELNVNALLLGDSALYLCASSFGQGKGTQYFGPGTRLLVL.

This chain connects TRBV5-6 to TRBJ2-6; D not certain. The length of the CDR3 is 13 residues. Trimming pared 9 bases from V and 5 bases from J, leaving 12 bases between. The V gene's germline CDR1 is SGHDT and CDR2 YYEEEE. CDR3 loop: CATQRSRANVLTF. The CDR3, as DNA: TGTGCCACCCAAAGGTCAAGGGCCAACGTCCTGACTTTC.

CDR3 region: CASSLDRTAYEQYF. In DNA form, the CDR3 reads TGTGCCAGCAGCTTAGATCGTACAGCCTACGAGCAGTACTTC. The chain combines TRBV11-2 with TRBJ2-7; D is undetermined. V was cut by 0 bases and J by 2 bases, with 8 bases left in between. The germline gives CDR1 SGHAT, CDR2 FQNNGV. The CDR3 length is 14 residues.

DNA for the CDR3: TGTGCCAGCAGGAGGACAGGGGAGGGTCGGGGCTACACCTTC. It specifies CASRRTGEGRGYTF. This chain uses TRBV11-2 with TRBJ1-2; 9 positions match TRBD1. Germline-derived CDR1 and CDR2 are SGHAT and FQNNGV. J gave up 8 bases and V 6 bases, and 10 bases lay outside the gene matches. The CDR3 loop spans 14 amino acids.

The chain links TRBV29-1 to TRBJ1-5; D is perhaps TRBD1 (6 bases). V was trimmed by 4 bases and J by 1 base, leaving 14 bases between them. This CDR3 has 15 amino acids. The germline V gene has CDR1 SQVTM and CDR2 ANQGSEA. CDR3 DNA sequence: TGCAGCGTTGTCCTACAGGGAGGGAGCAATCAGCCCCAGCATTTT. Amino acid sequence: CSVVLQGGSNQPQHF.

The rearrangement links TRBV27 to TRBJ1-4; D perhaps matches TRBD1 (5 bases). The CDR3 is made up of 14 amino acids. Deletions cut 10 bases from V and 8 bases from J, with 20 bases between. Germline V gene sequence: CDR1 MNHEY, CDR2 SMNVEV (reference sequence). The CDR3 nucleotides read TGTGCCATCCCGGCGGACCTGGGGGGAGAAAAACTGTTTTTT. This translates into CAIPADLGGEKLFF.

Only one count was recorded for this clone. The chain recombines TRBV27 with TRBJ1-1; 7 nucleotides agree with TRBD1. Germline loops: CDR1 MNHEY, CDR2 SMNVEV (reference sequence). The CDR3 is 13 amino acids. J was trimmed by 6 bases and V by 8 bases; bases with no gene match: 9. Here the CDR3 reads CASGRGDGAEAFF. The CDR3 nucleotides are TGTGCCAGCGGCAGGGGGGACGGCGCTGAAGCTTTCTTT.

The V gene is TRBV5-6, the J gene TRBJ1-4; D might be TRBD1 (5 bases). CDR3 length: 15 amino acids. V was clipped by 1 base and J by 4 bases, with 11 bases between them. Germline values: CDR1 SGHDT, CDR2 YYEEEE. This CDR3 reads CASSLYVTDNEKLFF. The CDR3 DNA sequence: TGTGCCAGCAGCTTGTATGTGACAGATAATGAAAAACTGTTTTTT.

The chain uses TRBV7-9 and TRBJ2-2; 12 bases map to TRBD1. This CDR3 is built from 17 residues. The junction had 5 bases not matched to a gene; V was cut back by 5 bases and J by 1 base. The germline V gene has CDR1 SEHNR and CDR2 FQNEAQ (reference sequence). The DNA for the CDR3 is TGTGCCAGCAGCGAGGGACAGGGGGCGGGGAACACCGGGGAGCTGTTTTTT. Its translation: CASSEGQGAGNTGELFF.

The chain combines TRBV19 with TRBJ2-1, with no clear D. Per the germline V gene, CDR1 is LNHDA and CDR2 is SQIVND (reference sequence). The CDR3 totals 15 residues. Between the trimmed V and J ends, which lost 1 base and 1 base, there was a span of 8 bases. The CDR3 sequence: CASSIGGFSYNEQFF. The CDR3 region has the DNA TGTGCCAGTAGTATAGGAGGTTTTTCCTACAATGAGCAGTTCTTC.